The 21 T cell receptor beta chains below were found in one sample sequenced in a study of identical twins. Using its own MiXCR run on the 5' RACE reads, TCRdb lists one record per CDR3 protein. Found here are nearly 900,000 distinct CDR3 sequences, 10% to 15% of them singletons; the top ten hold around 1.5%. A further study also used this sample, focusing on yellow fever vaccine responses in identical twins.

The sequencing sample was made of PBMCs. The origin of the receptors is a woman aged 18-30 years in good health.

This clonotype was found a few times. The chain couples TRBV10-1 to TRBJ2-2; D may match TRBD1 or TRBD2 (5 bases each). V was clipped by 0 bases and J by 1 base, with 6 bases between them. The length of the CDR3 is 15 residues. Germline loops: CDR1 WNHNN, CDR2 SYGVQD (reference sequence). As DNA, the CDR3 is TGCGCCAGCAGTGAGTCGAGGGGGAACACCGGGGAGCTGTTTTTT. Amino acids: CASSESRGNTGELFF.

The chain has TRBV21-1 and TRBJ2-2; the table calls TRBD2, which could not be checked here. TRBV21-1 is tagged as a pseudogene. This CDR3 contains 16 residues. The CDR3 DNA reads TGTGCCAGCAGCGAAAGGGGCCTTACCCACACCGGGGAGCTGTTTTTT. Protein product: CASSERGLTHTGELFF.

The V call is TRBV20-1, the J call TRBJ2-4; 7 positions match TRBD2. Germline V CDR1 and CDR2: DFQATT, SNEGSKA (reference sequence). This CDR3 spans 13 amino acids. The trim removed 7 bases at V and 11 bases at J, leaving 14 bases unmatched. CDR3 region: CSDSRGLGGLQYF. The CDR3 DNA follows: TGCAGTGACTCCCGAGGACTAGGAGGGCTTCAGTACTTC.

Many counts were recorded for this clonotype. CDR3 bases: TGCAGTGCTAGAGCCCGACAGGTCTCCTACAATGAGCAGTTCTTC. The encoded protein is CSARARQVSYNEQFF. The J gene is TRBJ2-1, the V gene TRBV20-1; possibly TRBD1 for D (6 bases). V lost 1 base and J lost 0, with 10 bases in between. The CDR3 contains 15 residues. The V gene's germline CDR1 is DFQATT and CDR2 SNEGSKA (reference sequence).

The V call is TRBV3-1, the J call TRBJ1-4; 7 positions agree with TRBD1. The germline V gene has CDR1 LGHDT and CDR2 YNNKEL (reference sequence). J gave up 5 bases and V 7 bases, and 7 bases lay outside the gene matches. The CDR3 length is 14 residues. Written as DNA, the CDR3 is TGTGCCAGCAATCAACCGGGACAGAATGAAAAACTGTTTTTT. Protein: CASNQPGQNEKLFF.

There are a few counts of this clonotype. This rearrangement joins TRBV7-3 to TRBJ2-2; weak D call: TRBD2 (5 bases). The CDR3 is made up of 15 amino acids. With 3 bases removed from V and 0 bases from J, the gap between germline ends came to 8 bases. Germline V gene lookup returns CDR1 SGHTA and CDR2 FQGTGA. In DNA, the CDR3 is TGTGCCAGCAGCTTCGGGGTCTCGAACACCGGGGAGCTGTTTTTT. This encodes CASSFGVSNTGELFF.

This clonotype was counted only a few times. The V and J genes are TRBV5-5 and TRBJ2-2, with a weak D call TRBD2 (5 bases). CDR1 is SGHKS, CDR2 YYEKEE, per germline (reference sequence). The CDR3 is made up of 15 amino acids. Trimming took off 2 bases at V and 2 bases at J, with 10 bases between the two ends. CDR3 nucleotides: TGTGCCAGCAGCTTTCCGGGGATAAACACCGGGGAGCTGTTTTTT. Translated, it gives CASSFPGINTGELFF.

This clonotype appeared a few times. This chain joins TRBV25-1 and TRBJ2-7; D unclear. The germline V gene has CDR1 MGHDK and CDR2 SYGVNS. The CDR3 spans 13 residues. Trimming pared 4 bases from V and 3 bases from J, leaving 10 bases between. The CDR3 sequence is CASSGFPIYEQYF. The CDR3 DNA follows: TGTGCCAGCAGTGGTTTCCCTATCTACGAGCAGTACTTC.

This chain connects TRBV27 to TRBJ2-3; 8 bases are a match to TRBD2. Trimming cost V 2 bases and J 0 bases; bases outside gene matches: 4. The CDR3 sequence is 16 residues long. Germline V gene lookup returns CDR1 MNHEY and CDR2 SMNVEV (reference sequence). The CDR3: CASSLPGGRSTDTQYF. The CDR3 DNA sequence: TGTGCCAGCAGTTTACCGGGGGGGCGCAGCACAGATACGCAGTATTTT.

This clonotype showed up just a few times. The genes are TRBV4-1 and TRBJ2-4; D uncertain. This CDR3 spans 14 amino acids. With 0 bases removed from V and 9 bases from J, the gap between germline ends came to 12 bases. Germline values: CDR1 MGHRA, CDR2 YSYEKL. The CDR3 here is CASSQESLVPIQYF. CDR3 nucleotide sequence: TGCGCCAGCAGCCAAGAAAGCCTAGTCCCCATTCAGTACTTC.

This CDR3 is CASSQENADTQYF. The CDR3 DNA reads TGCGCCAGCAGCCAAGAGAACGCAGATACGCAGTATTTT. The rearrangement uses TRBV4-1 and TRBJ2-3; D remains ambiguous. Germline CDR1 is MGHRA and CDR2 is YSYEKL. V lost 0 bases to trimming and J lost 4 bases, with 5 bases between them. The CDR3 contains 13 residues.

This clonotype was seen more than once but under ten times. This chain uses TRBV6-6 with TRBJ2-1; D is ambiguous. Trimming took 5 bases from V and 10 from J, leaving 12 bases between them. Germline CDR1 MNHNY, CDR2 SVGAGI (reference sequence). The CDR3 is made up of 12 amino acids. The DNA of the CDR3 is TGTGCCAGCAGTAAATCGGGTGGGGAGCAGTTCTTC. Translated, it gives CASSKSGGEQFF.

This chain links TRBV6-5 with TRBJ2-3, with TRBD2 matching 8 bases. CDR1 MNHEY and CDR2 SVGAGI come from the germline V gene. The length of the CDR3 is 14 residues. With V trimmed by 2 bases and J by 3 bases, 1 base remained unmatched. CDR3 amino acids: CASSYGTRTDTQYF. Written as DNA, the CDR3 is TGTGCCAGCAGTTACGGGACTAGGACAGATACGCAGTATTTT.

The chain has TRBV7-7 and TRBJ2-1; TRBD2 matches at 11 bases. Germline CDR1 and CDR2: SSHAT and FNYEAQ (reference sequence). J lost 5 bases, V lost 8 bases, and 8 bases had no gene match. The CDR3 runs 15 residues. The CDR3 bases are TGTGCCAGCGCCGATAGCGGGAGGGTGAACAATGAGCAGTTCTTC. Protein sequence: CASADSGRVNNEQFF.

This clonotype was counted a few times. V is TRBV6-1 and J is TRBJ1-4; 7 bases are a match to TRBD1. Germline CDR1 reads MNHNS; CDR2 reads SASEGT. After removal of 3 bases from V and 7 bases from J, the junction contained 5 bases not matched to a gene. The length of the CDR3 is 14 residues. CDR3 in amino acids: CASSDRGSVEKLFF. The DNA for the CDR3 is TGTGCCAGCAGTGACAGGGGGTCCGTTGAAAAACTGTTTTTT.

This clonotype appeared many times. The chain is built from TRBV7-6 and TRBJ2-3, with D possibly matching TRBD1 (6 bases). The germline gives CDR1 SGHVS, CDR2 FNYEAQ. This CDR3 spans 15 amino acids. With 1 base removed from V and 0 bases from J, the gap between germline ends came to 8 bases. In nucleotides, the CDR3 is TGTGCCAGCAGCTTAGAAGGACAGAGCACAGATACGCAGTATTTT. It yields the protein CASSLEGQSTDTQYF.

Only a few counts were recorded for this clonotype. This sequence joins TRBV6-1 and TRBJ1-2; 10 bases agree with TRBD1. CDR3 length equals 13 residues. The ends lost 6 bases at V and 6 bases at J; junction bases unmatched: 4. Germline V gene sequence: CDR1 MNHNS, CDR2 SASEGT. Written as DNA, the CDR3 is TGTGCCAGCAGCGGACAGGGGGTACATGGCTACACCTTC. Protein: CASSGQGVHGYTF.

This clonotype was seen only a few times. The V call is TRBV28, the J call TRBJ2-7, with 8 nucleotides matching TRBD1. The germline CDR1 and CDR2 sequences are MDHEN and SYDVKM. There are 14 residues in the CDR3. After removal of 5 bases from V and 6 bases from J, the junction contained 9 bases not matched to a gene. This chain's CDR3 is CASSPGQGGREQYV. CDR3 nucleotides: TGTGCCAGCAGTCCCGGACAGGGCGGGCGCGAGCAGTACGTC.

The DNA of the CDR3 is TGCAGTGCCACCCTCGGGACTATGGACCGACCCTTAAACTACAATGAGCAGTTCTTC. Translating it yields CSATLGTMDRPLNYNEQFF. This sequence joins TRBV20-1 and TRBJ2-1, with TRBD2 matching 7 bases. Germline-derived CDR1 and CDR2 are DFQATT and SNEGSKA (reference sequence). Losses at the gene ends were 6 bases for V and 3 bases for J; bases not matched to a gene: 23. CDR3 length: 19 residues.

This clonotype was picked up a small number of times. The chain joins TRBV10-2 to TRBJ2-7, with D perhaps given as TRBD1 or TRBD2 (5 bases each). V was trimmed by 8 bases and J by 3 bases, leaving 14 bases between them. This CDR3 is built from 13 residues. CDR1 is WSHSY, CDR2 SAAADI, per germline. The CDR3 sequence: CASGGDSSYEQYV. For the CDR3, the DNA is TGCGCCAGCGGAGGTGACAGCAGCTACGAGCAGTACGTC.

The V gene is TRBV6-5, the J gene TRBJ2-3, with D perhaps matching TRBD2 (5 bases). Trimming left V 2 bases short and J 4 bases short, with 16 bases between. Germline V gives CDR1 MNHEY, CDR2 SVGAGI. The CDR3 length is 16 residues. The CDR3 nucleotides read TGTGCCAGCAGTTACCGGGAATACACCCATGCAGATACGCAGTATTTT. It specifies CASSYREYTHADTQYF.